This passage covers 16 T cell receptor beta chains from one sample sequenced in a study of long-term antiretroviral therapy in people with HIV. The assay, immunoSEQ v3.0, was run at survey level. Only in-frame clones appear in the TCRdb table, and some are missing; sequencing was by immunoSEQ multiplex PCR. The sample lists 25,000 to 35,000 clones, approximately 83% occurring once. The sequences come from unsorted PBMCs, collected 0.8 years before starting antiretroviral therapy. The origin of the receptors is a man aged 18 to 35 with HIV.

The table lists this clone with a count of one. The DNA of the CDR3 is TGTGCCAGCAGTTACGACCGGTCATACGAGCAGTACTTC. Protein product: CASSYDRSYEQYF. The chain joins TRBV6-6 to TRBJ2-7; D is undetermined. The V gene lost 2 bases and the J gene lost 4 bases, with 9 bases spanning the gap. Germline V gene lookup returns CDR1 MNHNY and CDR2 SVGAGI (reference sequence). CDR3 length equals 13 residues.

This chain joins TRBV7-9 and TRBJ2-7, with 7 positions matching TRBD1. Germline V CDR1 and CDR2: SEHNR, FQNEAQ (reference sequence). Trimming took 5 bases from V and 0 from J; bases not matched to a gene: 7. CDR3 length: 15 amino acids. The CDR3 spells CASSGEDRSSYEQYF. CDR3 DNA sequence: TGTGCCAGCAGCGGAGAGGACAGGTCCTCCTACGAGCAGTACTTC.

There are a few counts of this clone. The chain uses TRBV13 and TRBJ2-1; 10 nucleotides align to TRBD2. J was trimmed by 2 bases and V by 5 bases; bases with no gene match: 3. CDR1 is PRHDT, CDR2 FYEKMQ, per germline (reference sequence). There are 15 residues in the CDR3. CDR3 in amino acids: CASSHSGGAYNEQFF. CDR3 nucleotides: TGTGCCAGCAGCCACAGCGGGGGGGCCTACAATGAGCAGTTCTTC. Combining the CDR3 with reference TRBV13 and TRBJ2-1 gives the whole variable domain AAGVIQSPRHLIKEKRETATLKCYPIPRHDTVYWYQQGPGQDPQFLISFYEKMQSDKGSIPDRFSAQQFSDYHSELNMSSLELGDSALYFCASSHSGGAYNEQFFGPGTRLTVL.

J is TRBJ2-7 and V is TRBV19, with TRBD2 matching 11 bases. Trimming at V came to 1 base and at J to 4 bases, leaving 12 bases not matched to a gene. This CDR3 is 18 amino acids long. Germline assignment: CDR1 LNHDA and CDR2 SQIVND (reference sequence). CDR3 coding DNA: TGTGCCAGTAGTATAGCCCCACCCAGACTAGCGGGAACATACGAGCAGTACTTC. The encoded protein is CASSIAPPRLAGTYEQYF.

The gene calls are TRBV19 and TRBJ2-7; D ambiguous. Germline CDR1 LNHDA, CDR2 SQIVND (reference sequence). V was clipped by 4 bases and J by 0 bases, with 7 bases between them. The CDR3 covers 13 residues. The CDR3 loop is CASSKGTSYEQYF. The CDR3 DNA follows: TGTGCCAGTAGTAAGGGCACCTCCTACGAGCAGTACTTC. The full variable domain, rest sourced from reference TRBV19 and TRBJ2-7, is DGGITQSPKYLFRKEGQNVTLSCEQNLNHDAMYWYRQDPGQGLRLIYYSQIVNDFQKGDIAEGYSVSREKKESFPLTVTSAQKNPTAFYLCASSKGTSYEQYFGPGTRLTVT.

This clone was found a few times. The junction departs from the called germline gene at one end, perhaps through a read error. The gene calls are TRBV4-1 and TRBJ1-1, with D possibly TRBD1 on 6 matching bases. This CDR3 has 14 amino acids. Germline lookup yields CDR1 MGHRA and CDR2 YSYEKL. As DNA, the CDR3 is TGCGCCAGCAGCCTGTACGTGGGGGGGCCAGGTACAATATTT. Residues: CASSLYVGGPGTIF.

The chain links TRBV11-2 to TRBJ2-7; D is ambiguous. The CDR3 contains 14 residues. Germline values: CDR1 SGHAT, CDR2 FQNNGV. Trimming cost V 5 bases and J 11 bases, with 22 bases left between them. The DNA for the CDR3 is TGTGCCAGCAGCCCTAGGTCTGTGGGATCCTTGGAGTACTTC. Its translation is CASSPRSVGSLEYF. Drawing the rest from reference TRBV11-2 and TRBJ2-7, the complete variable domain is EAGVAQSPRYKIIEKRQSVAFWCNPISGHATLYWYQQILGQGPKLLIQFQNNGVVDDSQLPKDRFSAERLKGVDSTLKIQPAKLEDSAVYLCASSPRSVGSLEYFGPGTRLTVT.

The rearrangement links TRBV7-6 to TRBJ2-2; 12 bases align to TRBD2. CDR3 length: 16 residues. The V and J ends lost 1 base and 6 bases, in that order; junction bases with no gene match: 3. Germline V gene sequence: CDR1 SGHVS, CDR2 FNYEAQ. Here the CDR3 reads CASSLDPSGRAGELFF. Here the CDR3 DNA reads TGTGCCAGCAGCTTAGATCCTAGCGGGAGGGCCGGGGAGCTGTTTTTT.

V gene TRBV7-2 combines with J gene TRBJ2-1; perhaps TRBD2 as D (5 bases). V lost 1 base to trimming and J lost 10 bases, with 14 bases between them. The CDR3 contains 14 residues. The germline CDR1 and CDR2 sequences are SGHTA and FQGNSA. The CDR3 DNA reads TGTGCCAGCAGCTTAGTGTTAGCGAGACGAGAGCAGTTCTTC. This translates into CASSLVLARREQFF. Based on the CDR3 plus reference TRBV7-2 and TRBJ2-1, the full variable domain is GAGVSQSPSNKVTEKGKDVELRCDPISGHTALYWYRQSLGQGLEFLIYFQGNSAPDKSGLPSDRFSAERTGGSVSTLTIQRTQQEDSAVYLCASSLVLARREQFFGPGTRLTVL.

The genes are TRBV10-3 and TRBJ2-7; no clear D gene. The CDR3 contains 9 residues. Germline V gene data show CDR1 as ENHRY and CDR2 as SYGVKD. V was cut by 11 bases and J by 3 bases, with 5 bases left in between. The CDR3 coding sequence is TGTGCCGTGGGCTACGAGCAGTACTTC. As protein: CAVGYEQYF.

This rearrangement joins TRBV7-6 to TRBJ2-1, with D maybe TRBD2 (6 bases). The germline V gene has CDR1 SGHVS and CDR2 FNYEAQ. The CDR3 consists of 16 residues. Trimming removed 3 bases at V and 2 bases at J, with 14 bases between. The CDR3 region is CASSFEIGGAYNEQFF. The CDR3 DNA follows: TGTGCCAGCAGCTTTGAAATAGGCGGGGCCTACAATGAGCAGTTCTTC.

This clone appeared a few times. The CDR3 region has the DNA TGTGCCAGCAGCCCGCGGATGAACACTGAAGCTTTCTTT. Encoded protein: CASSPRMNTEAFF. The J gene is TRBJ1-1, the V gene TRBV7-9; D is unclear. The CDR3 spans 13 residues. V was clipped by 5 bases and J by 0 bases, with 7 bases between them. Germline CDR1 and CDR2: SEHNR and FQNEAQ (reference sequence).

This chain connects TRBV15 to TRBJ2-3, with a weak D call TRBD2 (5 bases). The CDR3 extends over 14 amino acids. Germline CDR1 reads LNHNV; CDR2 reads YYDKDF (reference sequence). The ends were cut back, 1 base at V and 2 bases at J, with 7 bases in the middle. Here the CDR3 DNA reads TGTGCCACCAGCAGAGCCGGGGTCACAGATACGCAGTATTTT. Translation gives CATSRAGVTDTQYF.

The chain recombines TRBV11-3 with TRBJ2-1; D may be TRBD2 (5 bases). Germline V CDR1 and CDR2: SGHNT, YENEEA. CDR3 length: 13 residues. Trimming stripped 5 bases from V and 9 bases from J, with 14 bases between. CDR3 residues: CASSATLRGEQFF. DNA for the CDR3: TGTGCCAGCAGCGCAACCCTACGGGGTGAGCAGTTCTTC.

This chain connects TRBV19 to TRBJ1-1; a weak D match, TRBD1 (5 bases). The germline gives CDR1 LNHDA, CDR2 SQIVND (reference sequence). The CDR3 runs to 13 residues. V was clipped by 5 bases and J by 3 bases, with 10 bases between them. This CDR3 is CASSPRGDTEAFF. The CDR3, as DNA: TGTGCCAGTAGTCCGCGGGGGGACACTGAAGCTTTCTTT.

The chain recombines TRBV7-9 with TRBJ1-1; D is ambiguous. Germline V gives CDR1 SEHNR, CDR2 FQNEAQ (reference sequence). The CDR3 totals 12 residues. With 1 base removed from V and 11 bases from J, the gap between germline ends came to 11 bases. CDR3 nucleotide sequence: TGTGCCAGCAGCTTAGGAGACTTCTCGGCTTTCTTT. This sequence encodes CASSLGDFSAFF.